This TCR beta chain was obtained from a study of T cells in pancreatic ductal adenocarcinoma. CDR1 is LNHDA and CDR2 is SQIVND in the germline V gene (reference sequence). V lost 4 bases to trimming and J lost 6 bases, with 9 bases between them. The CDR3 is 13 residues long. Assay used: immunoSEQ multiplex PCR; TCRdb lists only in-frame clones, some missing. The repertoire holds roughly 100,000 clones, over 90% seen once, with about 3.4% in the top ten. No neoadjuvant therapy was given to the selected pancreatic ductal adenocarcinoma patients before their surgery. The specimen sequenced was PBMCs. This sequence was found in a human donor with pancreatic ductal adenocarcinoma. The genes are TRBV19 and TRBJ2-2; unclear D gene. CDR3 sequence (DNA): TGTGCCAGTAGTAGGTCGGAGTCCGGGGAGCTGTTTTTT. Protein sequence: CASSRSESGELFF.